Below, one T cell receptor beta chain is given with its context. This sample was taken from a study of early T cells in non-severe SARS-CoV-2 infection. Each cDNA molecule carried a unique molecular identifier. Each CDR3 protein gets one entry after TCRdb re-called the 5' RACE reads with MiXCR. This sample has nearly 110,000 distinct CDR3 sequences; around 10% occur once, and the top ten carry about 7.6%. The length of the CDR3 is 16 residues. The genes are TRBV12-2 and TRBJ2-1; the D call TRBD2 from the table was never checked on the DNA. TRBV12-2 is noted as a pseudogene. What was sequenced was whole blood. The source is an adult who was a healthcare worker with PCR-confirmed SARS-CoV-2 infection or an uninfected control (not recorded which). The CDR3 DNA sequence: TGTGCAAGTCGCTTAGACCTCTATCGGCTAGCGCGTAATCAGTTCTTC. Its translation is CASRLDLYRLARNQFF.